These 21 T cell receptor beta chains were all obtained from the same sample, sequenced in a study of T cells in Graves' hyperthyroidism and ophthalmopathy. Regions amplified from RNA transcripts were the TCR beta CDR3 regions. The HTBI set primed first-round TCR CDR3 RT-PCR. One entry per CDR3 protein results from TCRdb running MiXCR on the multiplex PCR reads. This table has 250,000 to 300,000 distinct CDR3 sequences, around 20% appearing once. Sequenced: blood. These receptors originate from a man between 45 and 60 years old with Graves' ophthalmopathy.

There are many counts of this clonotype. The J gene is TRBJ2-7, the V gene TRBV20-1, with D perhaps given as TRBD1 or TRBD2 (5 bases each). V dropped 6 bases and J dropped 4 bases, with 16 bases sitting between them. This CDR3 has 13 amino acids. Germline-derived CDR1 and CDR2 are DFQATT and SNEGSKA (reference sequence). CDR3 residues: CSAPGPTPYEQYF. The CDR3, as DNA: TGCAGTGCACCGGGACCAACACCTTACGAGCAGTACTTC.

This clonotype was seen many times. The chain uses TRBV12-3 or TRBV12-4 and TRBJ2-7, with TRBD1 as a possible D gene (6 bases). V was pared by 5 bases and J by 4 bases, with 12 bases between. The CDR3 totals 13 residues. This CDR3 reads CASSIGQTYEQYF. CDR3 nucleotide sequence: TGTGCCAGCAGTATAGGACAGACATACGAGCAGTACTTC.

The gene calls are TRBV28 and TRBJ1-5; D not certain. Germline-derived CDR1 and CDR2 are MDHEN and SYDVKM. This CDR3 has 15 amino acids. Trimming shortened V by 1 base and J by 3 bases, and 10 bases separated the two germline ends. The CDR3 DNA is TGTGCCAGCAGTTTATTAGGCCGTCTCAATCAGCCCCAGCATTTT. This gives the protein CASSLLGRLNQPQHF.

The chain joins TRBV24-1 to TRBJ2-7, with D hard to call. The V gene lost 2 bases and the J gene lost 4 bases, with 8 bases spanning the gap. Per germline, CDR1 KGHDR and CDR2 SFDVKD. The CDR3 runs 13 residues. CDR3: CATSDSDHYEQYF. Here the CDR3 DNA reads TGTGCCACCAGTGATTCCGACCATTACGAGCAGTACTTC.

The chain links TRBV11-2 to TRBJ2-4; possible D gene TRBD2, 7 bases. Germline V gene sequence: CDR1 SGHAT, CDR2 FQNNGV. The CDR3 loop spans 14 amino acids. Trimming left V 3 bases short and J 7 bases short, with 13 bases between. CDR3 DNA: TGTGCCAGCAGCTTCCCCAGGGGAGGGAACATTCAGTACTTC. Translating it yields CASSFPRGGNIQYF.

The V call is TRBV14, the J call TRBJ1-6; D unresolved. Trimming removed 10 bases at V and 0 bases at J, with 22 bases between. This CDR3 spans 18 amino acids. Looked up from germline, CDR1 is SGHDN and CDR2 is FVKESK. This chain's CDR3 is CANAIGSPISSYNSPLHF. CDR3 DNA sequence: TGTGCCAACGCGATCGGGAGCCCGATAAGCTCCTATAATTCACCCCTCCACTTT.

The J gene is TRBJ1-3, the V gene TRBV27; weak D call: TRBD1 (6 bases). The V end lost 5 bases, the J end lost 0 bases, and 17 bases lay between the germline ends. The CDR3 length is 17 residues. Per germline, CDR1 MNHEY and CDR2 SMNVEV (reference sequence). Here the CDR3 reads CASSRSATGPSGNTIYF. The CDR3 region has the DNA TGTGCCAGCAGTAGGTCAGCAACAGGGCCCTCTGGAAACACCATATATTTT.

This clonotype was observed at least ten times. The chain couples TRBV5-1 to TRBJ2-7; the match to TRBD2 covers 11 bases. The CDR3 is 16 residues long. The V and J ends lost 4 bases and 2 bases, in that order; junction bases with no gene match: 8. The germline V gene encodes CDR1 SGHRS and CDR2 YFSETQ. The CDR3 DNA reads TGCGCCAGCAGCACGGGACTAGCGGATGGAACCTACGAGCAGTACTTC. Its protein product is CASSTGLADGTYEQYF.

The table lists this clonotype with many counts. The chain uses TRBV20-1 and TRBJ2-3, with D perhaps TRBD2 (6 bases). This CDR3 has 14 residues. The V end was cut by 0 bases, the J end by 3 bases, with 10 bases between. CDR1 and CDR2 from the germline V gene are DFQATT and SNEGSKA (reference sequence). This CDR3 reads CSARDSAGTDTQYF. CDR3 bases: TGCAGTGCTAGAGATAGTGCGGGGACAGATACGCAGTATTTT.

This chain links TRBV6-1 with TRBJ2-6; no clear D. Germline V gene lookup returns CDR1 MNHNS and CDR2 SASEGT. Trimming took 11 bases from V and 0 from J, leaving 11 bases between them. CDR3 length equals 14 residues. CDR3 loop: CASTRDSGANVLTF. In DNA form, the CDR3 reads TGTGCCTCGACGCGAGACTCTGGGGCCAACGTCCTGACTTTC.

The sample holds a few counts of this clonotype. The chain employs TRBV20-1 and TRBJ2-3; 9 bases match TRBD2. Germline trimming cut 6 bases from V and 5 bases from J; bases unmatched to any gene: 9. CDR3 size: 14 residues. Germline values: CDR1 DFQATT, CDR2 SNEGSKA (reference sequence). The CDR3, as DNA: TGCAGTGCCCTCGTGGGAGCGGGAGGAGATACGCAGTATTTT. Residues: CSALVGAGGDTQYF.

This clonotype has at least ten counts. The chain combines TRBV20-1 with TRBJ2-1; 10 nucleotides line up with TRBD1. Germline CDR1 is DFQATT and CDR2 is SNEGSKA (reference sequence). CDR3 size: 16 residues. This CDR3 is CRATGTGVGSYNEQFF. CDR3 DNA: TGCAGAGCCACCGGGACAGGGGTTGGGTCCTACAATGAGCAGTTCTTC.

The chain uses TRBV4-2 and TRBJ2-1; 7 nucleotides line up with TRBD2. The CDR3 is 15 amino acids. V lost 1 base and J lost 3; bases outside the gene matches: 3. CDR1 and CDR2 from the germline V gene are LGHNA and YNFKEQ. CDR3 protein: CASSQGWEGYNEQFF. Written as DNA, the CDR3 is TGTGCCAGCAGCCAAGGGTGGGAGGGCTACAATGAGCAGTTCTTC.

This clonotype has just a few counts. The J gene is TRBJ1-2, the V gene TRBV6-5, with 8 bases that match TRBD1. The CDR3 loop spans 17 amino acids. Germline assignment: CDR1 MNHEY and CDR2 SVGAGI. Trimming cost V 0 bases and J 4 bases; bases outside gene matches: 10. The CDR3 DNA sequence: TGTGCCAGCAGTTACTCGTTTAGCCAGGGGGCAGTCTATGGCTACACCTTC. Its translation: CASSYSFSQGAVYGYTF.

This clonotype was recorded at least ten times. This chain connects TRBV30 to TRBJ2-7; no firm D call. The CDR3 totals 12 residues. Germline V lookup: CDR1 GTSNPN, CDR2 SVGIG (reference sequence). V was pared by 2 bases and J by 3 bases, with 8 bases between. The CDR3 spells CAWSIPRYEQYF. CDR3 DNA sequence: TGTGCCTGGAGTATCCCCCGCTACGAGCAGTACTTC.

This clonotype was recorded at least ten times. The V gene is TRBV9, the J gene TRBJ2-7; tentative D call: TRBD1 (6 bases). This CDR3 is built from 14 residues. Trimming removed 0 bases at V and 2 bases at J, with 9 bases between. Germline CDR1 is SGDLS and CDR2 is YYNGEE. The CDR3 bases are TGTGCCAGCAGCGTAGAGGACAGTACCTACGAGCAGTACTTC. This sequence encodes CASSVEDSTYEQYF.

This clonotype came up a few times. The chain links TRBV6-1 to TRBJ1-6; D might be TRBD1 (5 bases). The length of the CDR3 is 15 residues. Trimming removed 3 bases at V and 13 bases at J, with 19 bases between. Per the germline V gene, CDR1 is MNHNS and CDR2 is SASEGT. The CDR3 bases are TGTGCCAGCAGTGACCTGACTTGGGACTCTTCCCCCCTCCACTTT. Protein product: CASSDLTWDSSPLHF.

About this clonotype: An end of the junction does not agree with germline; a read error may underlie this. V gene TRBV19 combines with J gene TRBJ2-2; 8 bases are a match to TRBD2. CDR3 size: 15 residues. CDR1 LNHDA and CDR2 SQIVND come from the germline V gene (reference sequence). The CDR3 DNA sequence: TGTGCCAGTAGCATAGGGACTAGGAGTGGCGGGGAGCTGTTTTTT. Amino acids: CASSIGTRSGGELFF. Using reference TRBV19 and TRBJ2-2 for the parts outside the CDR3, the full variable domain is DGGITQSPKYLFRKEGQNVTLSCEQNLNHDAMYWYRQDPGQGLRLIYYSQIVNDFQKGDIAEGYSVSREKKESFPLTVTSAQKNPTAFYLCASSIGTRSGGELFFGEGSRLTVL.

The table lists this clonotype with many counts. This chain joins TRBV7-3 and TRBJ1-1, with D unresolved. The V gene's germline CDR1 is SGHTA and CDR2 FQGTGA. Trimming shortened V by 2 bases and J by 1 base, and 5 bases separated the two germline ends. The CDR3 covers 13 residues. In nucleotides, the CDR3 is TGTGCCAGCAGCTTACAACAGAACACTGAAGCTTTCTTT. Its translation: CASSLQQNTEAFF.

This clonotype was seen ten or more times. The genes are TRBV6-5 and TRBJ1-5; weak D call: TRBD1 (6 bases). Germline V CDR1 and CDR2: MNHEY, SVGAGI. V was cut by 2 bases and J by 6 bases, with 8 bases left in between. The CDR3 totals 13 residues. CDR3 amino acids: CASSYVGGQPQHF. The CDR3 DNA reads TGTGCCAGCAGTTACGTAGGGGGTCAGCCCCAGCATTTT.

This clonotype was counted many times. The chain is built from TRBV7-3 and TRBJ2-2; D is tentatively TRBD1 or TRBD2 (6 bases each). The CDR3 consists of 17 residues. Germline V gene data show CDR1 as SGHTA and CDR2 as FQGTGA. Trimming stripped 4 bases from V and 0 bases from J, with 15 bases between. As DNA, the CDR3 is TGTGCCAGCAGCTCCTCCCGCCGGGGGCCGAACACCGGGGAGCTGTTTTTT. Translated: CASSSSRRGPNTGELFF.